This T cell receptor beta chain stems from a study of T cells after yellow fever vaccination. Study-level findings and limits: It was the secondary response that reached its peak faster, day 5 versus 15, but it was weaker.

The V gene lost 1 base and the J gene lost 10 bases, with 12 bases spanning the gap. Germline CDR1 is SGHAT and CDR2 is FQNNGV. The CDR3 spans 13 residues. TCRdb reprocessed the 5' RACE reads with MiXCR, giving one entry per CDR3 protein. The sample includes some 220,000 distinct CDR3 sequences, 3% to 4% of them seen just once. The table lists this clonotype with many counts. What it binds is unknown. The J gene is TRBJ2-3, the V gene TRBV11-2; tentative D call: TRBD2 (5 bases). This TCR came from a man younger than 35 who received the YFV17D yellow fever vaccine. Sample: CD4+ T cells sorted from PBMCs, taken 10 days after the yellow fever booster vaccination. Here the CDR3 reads CASSLVDSLPQYF. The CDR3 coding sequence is TGTGCCAGCAGCTTAGTGGACTCCCTTCCGCAGTATTTT.